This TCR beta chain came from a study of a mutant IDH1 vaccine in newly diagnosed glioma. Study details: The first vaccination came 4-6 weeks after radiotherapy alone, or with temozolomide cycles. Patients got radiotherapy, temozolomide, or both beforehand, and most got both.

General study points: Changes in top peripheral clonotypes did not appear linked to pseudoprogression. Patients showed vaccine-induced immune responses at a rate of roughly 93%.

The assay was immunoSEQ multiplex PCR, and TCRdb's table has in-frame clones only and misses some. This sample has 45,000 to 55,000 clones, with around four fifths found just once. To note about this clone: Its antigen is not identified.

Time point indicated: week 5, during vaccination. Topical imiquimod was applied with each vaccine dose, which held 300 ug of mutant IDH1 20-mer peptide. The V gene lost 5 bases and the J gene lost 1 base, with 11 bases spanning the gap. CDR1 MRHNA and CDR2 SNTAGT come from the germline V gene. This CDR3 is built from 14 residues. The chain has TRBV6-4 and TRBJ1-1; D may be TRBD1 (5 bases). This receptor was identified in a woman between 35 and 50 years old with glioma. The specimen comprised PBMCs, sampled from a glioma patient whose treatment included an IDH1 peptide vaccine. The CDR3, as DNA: TGTGCCAGCAGTTTTACCGGACAGAACACTGAAGCTTTCTTT. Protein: CASSFTGQNTEAFF.